A single sample is the source of the 10 T cell receptor beta chains below, sequenced in a study of T cell repertoires in ileal Crohn's disease. The method was immunoSEQ multiplex PCR; TCRdb's version includes in-frame clones alone and lacks a portion of them. The top ten hold roughly 6.5% of the sample, which has around 16,000 clones, 50% to 75% seen once. Sequenced material: ileal tissue. The receptors were sampled from an adult with Crohn's disease.

The chain combines TRBV6-6 with TRBJ2-7, with 11 bases that match TRBD1. Germline lookup yields CDR1 MNHNY and CDR2 SVGAGI (reference sequence). CDR3 size: 14 residues. The trim removed 2 bases at V and 3 bases at J, leaving 0 bases unmatched. The CDR3 sequence is CASSYGTGGYEQYF. CDR3 in DNA: TGTGCCAGCAGTTACGGGACAGGGGGCTACGAGCAGTACTTC.

This chain's CDR3 is CSVEVDRNTGELFF. The CDR3 coding sequence is TGCAGCGTTGAAGTCGACAGAAACACCGGGGAGCTGTTTTTT. The chain uses TRBV29-1 and TRBJ2-2; a possible D gene is TRBD1 (5 bases). Germline V CDR1 and CDR2: SQVTM, ANQGSEA. V lost 1 base, J lost 2 bases, and 8 bases lay in between. The CDR3 runs to 14 residues.

Only a few counts were recorded for this clone. This chain connects TRBV7-8 to TRBJ1-2, with TRBD1 identical over 9 bases. This CDR3 is 15 amino acids long. The V gene's germline CDR1 is SGHVS and CDR2 FQNEAQ. Trimming removed 7 bases from V and 5 bases from J; junction bases left unmatched: 11. Written as DNA, the CDR3 is TGTGCCAGCACATTGGGCCCGGGACAGGGATATGGCTACACCTTC. This translates into CASTLGPGQGYGYTF.

The rearrangement joins TRBV5-5 to TRBJ2-7; 8 bases line up with TRBD1. Germline assignment: CDR1 SGHKS and CDR2 YYEKEE (reference sequence). The CDR3 has 14 residues. Trimming at V came to 4 bases and at J to 4 bases, leaving 7 bases not matched to a gene. Written as DNA, the CDR3 is TGTGCCAGCAGCACAACAGGGGGACATTACGAGCAGTACTTC. This sequence encodes CASSTTGGHYEQYF.

The rearrangement uses TRBV7-9 and TRBJ2-1; the match to TRBD2 covers 9 bases. The CDR3 has 17 residues. Germline V gene data show CDR1 as SEHNR and CDR2 as FQNEAQ (reference sequence). V trimming: 5 bases; J trimming: 3 bases; junction bases outside the gene matches: 11. CDR3 coding DNA: TGTGCCAGCAGCGAAGGAGGGACTAGCAGTCGCTACAATGAGCAGTTCTTC. Protein product: CASSEGGTSSRYNEQFF.

The rearrangement joins TRBV30 to TRBJ1-5, with a weak D call TRBD1 (6 bases). The CDR3 covers 12 residues. V lost 5 bases and J 7 bases, leaving 12 bases between the germline ends. Germline CDR1 GTSNPN, CDR2 SVGIG (reference sequence). This CDR3 reads CAWGGREQPQHF. In nucleotides, the CDR3 is TGTGCCTGGGGGGGCAGGGAACAGCCCCAGCATTTT.

V is TRBV19 and J is TRBJ2-2; D unclear. The CDR3 is made up of 13 amino acids. Germline V gene sequence: CDR1 LNHDA, CDR2 SQIVND (reference sequence). V was shortened by 8 bases and J by 3 bases, with 10 bases between the two germline ends. The CDR3 reads CASDSRYTGELFF. The CDR3 region has the DNA TGTGCCAGTGACTCGCGGTACACCGGGGAGCTGTTTTTT.

The chain uses TRBV14 and TRBJ2-5; D possibly corresponds to TRBD1 (5 bases). From germline, CDR1 is SGHDN and CDR2 FVKESK. V lost 1 base, J lost 5 bases, and 11 bases lay in between. This CDR3 comprises 14 residues. This chain's CDR3 is CASSQVGWGETQYF. CDR3 coding DNA: TGTGCCAGCAGCCAAGTGGGTTGGGGCGAGACCCAGTACTTC.

This clone was seen more than once but under ten times. V is TRBV2 and J is TRBJ1-5, with TRBD1 identical over 10 bases. The length of the CDR3 is 15 residues. V was clipped by 7 bases and J by 7 bases; unmatched bases: 10. Germline V CDR1 and CDR2: SNHLY, FYNNEI. The CDR3 spells CASKSTGGAGQPQHF. The CDR3 nucleotides read TGTGCCAGCAAGTCGACAGGGGGCGCGGGGCAGCCCCAGCATTTT.

V gene TRBV19 combines with J gene TRBJ1-2; TRBD1 is a possible D gene (5 bases). The V and J ends lost 4 bases and 4 bases respectively, with 19 bases between them. The CDR3 has 16 residues. CDR1 and CDR2 from the germline V gene are LNHDA and SQIVND (reference sequence). CDR3 nucleotide sequence: TGTGCCAGTAGTACACCCCCTGGGAGGGGTTCCTATGGCTACACCTTC. It encodes CASSTPPGRGSYGYTF.